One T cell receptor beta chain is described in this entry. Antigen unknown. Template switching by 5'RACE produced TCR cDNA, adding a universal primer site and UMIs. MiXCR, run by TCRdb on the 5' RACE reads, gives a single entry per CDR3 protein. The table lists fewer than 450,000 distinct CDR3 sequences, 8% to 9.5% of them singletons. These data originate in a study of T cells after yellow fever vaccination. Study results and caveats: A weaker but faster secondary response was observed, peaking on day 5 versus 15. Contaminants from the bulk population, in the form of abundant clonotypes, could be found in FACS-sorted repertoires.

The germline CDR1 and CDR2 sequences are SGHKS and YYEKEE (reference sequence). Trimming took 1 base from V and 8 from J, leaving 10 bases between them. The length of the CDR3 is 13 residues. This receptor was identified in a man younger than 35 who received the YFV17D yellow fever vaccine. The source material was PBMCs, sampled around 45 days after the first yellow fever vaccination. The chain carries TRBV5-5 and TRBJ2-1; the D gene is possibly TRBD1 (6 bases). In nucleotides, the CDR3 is TGTGCCAGCAGCTTGACCGCAGGGGATGAGCAGTTCTTC. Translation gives CASSLTAGDEQFF.